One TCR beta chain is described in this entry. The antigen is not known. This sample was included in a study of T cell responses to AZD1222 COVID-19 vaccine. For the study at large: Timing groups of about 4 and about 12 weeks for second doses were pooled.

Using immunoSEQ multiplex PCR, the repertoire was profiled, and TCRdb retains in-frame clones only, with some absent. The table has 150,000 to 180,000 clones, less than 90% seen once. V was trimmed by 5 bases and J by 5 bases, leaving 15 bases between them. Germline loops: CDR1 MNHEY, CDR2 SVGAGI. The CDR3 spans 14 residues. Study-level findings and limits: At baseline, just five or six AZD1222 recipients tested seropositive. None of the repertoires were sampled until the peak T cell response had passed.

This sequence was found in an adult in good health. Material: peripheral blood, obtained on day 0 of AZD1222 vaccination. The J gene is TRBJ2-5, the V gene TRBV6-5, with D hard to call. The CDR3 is CASSQFGPGETQYF. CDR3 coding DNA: TGTGCCAGCAGTCAGTTCGGACCAGGCGAGACCCAGTACTTC.